These 8 T cell receptor beta chains share one sample of origin, sequenced in a study of glioma-infiltrating T cells. Amplification of TCR alpha and beta CDR3 regions from RNA used iRepertoire nested multiplex PCR. TCRdb redid the calling of the multiplex PCR reads with MiXCR, one entry per CDR3 protein. This table has approximately 110,000 distinct CDR3 sequences, 23% appearing once. The sample taken for sequencing was glioma tissue, nonneoplastic brain tissue, or PBMCs (not recorded which). The receptor set was obtained from a human donor with low-grade glioma or glioblastoma, undergoing nonglioma brain surgery, or in good health (not recorded which).

In its sample, this clonotype was seen many times. The chain uses TRBV6-4 and TRBJ2-1, with D perhaps matching TRBD1 (6 bases). V dropped 0 bases and J dropped 2 bases, with 8 bases sitting between them. From germline, CDR1 is MRHNA and CDR2 SNTAGT. The CDR3 loop spans 15 amino acids. The CDR3 reads CASSDSGTTYNEQFF. DNA for the CDR3: TGTGCCAGCAGTGACTCAGGGACAACCTACAATGAGCAGTTCTTC.

This clonotype was observed a few times. The V and J genes are TRBV18 and TRBJ1-6, with 8 bases identical to TRBD1. V was clipped by 1 base and J by 9 bases; unmatched bases: 5. Germline values: CDR1 KGHSH, CDR2 LQKENI. CDR3 length: 15 residues. This CDR3 is CASSPQTGEASPLHF. In nucleotides, the CDR3 is TGTGCCAGCTCACCACAGACAGGGGAGGCTTCACCCCTCCACTTT. Based on the CDR3 plus reference TRBV18 and TRBJ1-6, the full variable domain is NAGVMQNPRHLVRRRGQEARLRCSPMKGHSHVYWYRQLPEEGLKFMVYLQKENIIDESGMPKERFSAEFPKEGPSILRIQQVVRGDSAAYFCASSPQTGEASPLHFGNGTRLTVT.

The chain uses TRBV11-2 and TRBJ2-4; unclear D gene. This CDR3 region has 14 residues. CDR1 is SGHAT and CDR2 is FQNNGV in the germline V gene. The ends were cut back, 0 bases at V and 6 bases at J, with 9 bases in the middle. The CDR3 bases are TGTGCCAGCAGCTTAGATCTGTCCAGAAACATTCAGTACTTC. It translates to CASSLDLSRNIQYF. The entire variable domain, with the rest obtained from reference TRBV11-2 and TRBJ2-4, is as follows: EAGVAQSPRYKIIEKRQSVAFWCNPISGHATLYWYQQILGQGPKLLIQFQNNGVVDDSQLPKDRFSAERLKGVDSTLKIQPAKLEDSAVYLCASSLDLSRNIQYFGAGTRLSVL.

In its sample, this clonotype was seen a few times. CDR3 sequence (DNA): TGTGCCAGCAGCTTCACTAGCGGGATTTACAATGAGCAGTTCTTC. Its protein product is CASSFTSGIYNEQFF. The V and J genes are TRBV5-4 and TRBJ2-1, with 10 bases that match TRBD2. The germline V gene has CDR1 SGHNT and CDR2 YYREEE (reference sequence). V was pared by 2 bases and J by 4 bases, with 3 bases of the junction left unmatched. The CDR3 is made up of 15 amino acids.

About this clonotype itself: One end of the junction does not line up with germline, which may come from a read error. The J gene is TRBJ2-3, the V gene TRBV3-1; D is unclear. The CDR3 contains 15 residues. The germline V gene encodes CDR1 LGHDT and CDR2 YNNKEL (reference sequence). CDR3 in amino acids: CASSRNYLITDTKYF. CDR3 sequence (DNA): TGTGCCAGCAGCCGGAACTACCTAATCACAGATACGAAGTATTTT.

This clonotype was found many times. The chain links TRBV6-1 to TRBJ2-1, with no clear D. In germline, CDR1 is MNHNS, CDR2 SASEGT. The CDR3 consists of 12 residues. The V end lost 9 bases, the J end lost 6 bases, and 12 bases lay between the germline ends. CDR3 DNA: TGTGCCAGGGGGATACCCGTCAATGAGCAGTTCTTC. Translated: CARGIPVNEQFF.

With regard to this clonotype: One junction end does not reproduce the germline sequence, and a read error may be involved. The gene calls are TRBV29-1 and TRBJ2-7; D perhaps matches TRBD1 (5 bases). Germline V CDR1 and CDR2: SQVTM, ANQGSEA. There are 13 residues in the CDR3. The CDR3 coding sequence is TGCATCGTTGAAATGGCAGGGCCCTACGAGCAGTACTTC. Its translation: CIVEMAGPYEQYF.

This clonotype was observed a handful of times. This may be a read error, as it is one base from a much larger clone. This chain joins TRBV28 and TRBJ2-2, with unresolved D. Germline-derived CDR1 and CDR2 are MDHEN and SYDVKM. V was cut by 6 bases and J by 7 bases, with 18 bases left in between. This CDR3 is 15 amino acids long. The CDR3 DNA sequence: TGTGCCAGCAGCCGAACCCTTGGGGTTAGCGGGGAGCTGTTTTTT. Translating it yields CASSRTLGVSGELFF.